The present entry profiles one TCR beta chain with its context. TCRdb keeps only in-frame clones here, not all; method: immunoSEQ multiplex PCR. This sample has about 310,000 clones, with around 86% found just once. This record comes from a study of blood T cell repertoires in COVID-19. The trim removed 3 bases at V and 2 bases at J, leaving 3 bases unmatched. Germline V gives CDR1 SNHLY, CDR2 FYNNEI. The CDR3 contains 14 residues. The receptor's source is a man aged 45 to 65 with active or convalescent COVID-19. The chain couples TRBV2 to TRBJ2-7; TRBD2 matches 8 bases. The sample was peripheral blood. The CDR3 protein is CASSDQREPYEQYF. CDR3 coding DNA: TGTGCCAGCAGTGACCAGCGGGAGCCCTACGAGCAGTACTTC.